The 29 T cell receptor beta chains below come from one sample, sequenced in a study of blood T cell repertoires in COVID-19. Data came from immunoSEQ multiplex PCR; TCRdb stores just in-frame clones and leaves some out. Here the sample spans a few hundred thousand clones, 80% to 90% being singletons. The sequencing input was PBMCs or T cells enriched from blood (not recorded which). These receptor sequences come from a woman in her thirties or forties with acute COVID-19.

The chain is built from TRBV25-1 and TRBJ1-2; TRBD1 aligns across 8 bases. V was clipped by 4 bases and J by 4 bases; unmatched bases: 14. Germline-derived CDR1 and CDR2 are MGHDK and SYGVNS. This CDR3 contains 17 residues. The CDR3 protein is CASSGTNARGPRYGYTF. CDR3 sequence (DNA): TGTGCCAGCAGTGGGACAAACGCCAGGGGGCCCCGCTATGGCTACACCTTC.

The chain joins TRBV19 to TRBJ2-7; D may be TRBD1 (6 bases). This CDR3 is built from 13 residues. The germline V gene has CDR1 LNHDA and CDR2 SQIVND (reference sequence). V was shortened by 5 bases and J by 6 bases, with 14 bases between the two germline ends. This CDR3 is CASSYQGSGEQYF. The CDR3 nucleotides read TGTGCCAGTAGTTACCAGGGGAGCGGCGAGCAGTACTTC.

J is TRBJ2-5 and V is TRBV18; 8 nucleotides agree with TRBD2. The CDR3 covers 15 residues. Germline V gene sequence: CDR1 KGHSH, CDR2 LQKENI. V lost 0 bases, J lost 1 base, and 1 base stayed unmatched. The CDR3 DNA follows: TGTGCCAGCTCACCACCGGCGGGGGGCCAAGAGACCCAGTACTTC. Translating gives CASSPPAGGQETQYF.

This clone was detected a few times. This CDR3 is also generated by other DNA sequences in the sample. The chain recombines TRBV19 with TRBJ1-1; TRBD1 aligns across 9 bases. V trimming: 6 bases; J trimming: 2 bases; junction bases outside the gene matches: 4. The CDR3 has 14 residues. CDR1 and CDR2 from the germline V gene are LNHDA and SQIVND (reference sequence). The DNA for the CDR3 is TGTGCCAGTAGCATACAGGGGGCCAACACTGAAGCTTTCTTT. It translates to CASSIQGANTEAFF.

V is TRBV2 and J is TRBJ2-7, with a tentative D call TRBD1 (6 bases). Germline CDR1 is SNHLY and CDR2 is FYNNEI. This CDR3 spans 16 amino acids. The germline V and J ends were trimmed by 5 bases and 2 bases, with 19 bases remaining between them. The CDR3 region is CASSTPRGTVTYEQYF. DNA of the CDR3: TGTGCCAGCAGTACACCTAGGGGGACGGTGACCTACGAGCAGTACTTC.

The chain is built from TRBV5-1 and TRBJ2-2; 11 bases fit TRBD2. With 0 bases clipped from V and 5 bases from J, the junction kept 3 bases outside the gene matches. CDR3 size: 16 residues. Germline CDR1 reads SGHRS; CDR2 reads YFSETQ. The DNA for the CDR3 is TGCGCCAGCAGCTTGGATCTAGCGGGAGGTACCGGGGAGCTGTTTTTT. Amino acid sequence: CASSLDLAGGTGELFF.

This clone came up a few times. This chain joins TRBV7-8 and TRBJ2-7, with TRBD2 as a possible D gene (5 bases). Germline CDR1 is SGHVS and CDR2 is FQNEAQ. The CDR3 is 15 residues long. V was shortened by 5 bases and J by 6 bases, with 20 bases between the two germline ends. In DNA form, the CDR3 reads TGTGCCAGCAGCCAAGACCGAGGGCCAGGAATCGAGCAGTACTTC. As protein: CASSQDRGPGIEQYF.

The chain has TRBV5-3 and TRBJ2-1; D gene unclear. TRBV5-3 falls under the ORF class, with uncertain function. This CDR3 spans 11 amino acids. V was trimmed by 2 bases and J by 10 bases, leaving 7 bases between them. This chain's CDR3 is CARSFVQEQFF. CDR3 in DNA: TGTGCCAGAAGCTTCGTGCAGGAGCAGTTCTTC.

The V call is TRBV28, the J call TRBJ2-3, with 7 bases that match TRBD2. The CDR3 is made up of 14 amino acids. V was pared by 8 bases and J by 0 bases, with 5 bases of the junction left unmatched. Germline V gene lookup returns CDR1 MDHEN and CDR2 SYDVKM. The CDR3 loop is CASSHSGSTDTQYF. DNA of the CDR3: TGTGCCAGCTCTCATAGCGGGAGCACAGATACGCAGTATTTT.

The J gene is TRBJ1-4, the V gene TRBV5-1; D is uncertain. This CDR3 contains 13 residues. Germline values: CDR1 SGHRS, CDR2 YFSETQ. With 5 bases removed from V and 6 bases from J, the gap between germline ends came to 11 bases. CDR3 nucleotides: TGCGCCAGCAGGGCCGCGGTAGATGAAAAACTGTTTTTT. Translation: CASRAAVDEKLFF.

The chain is built from TRBV21-1 and TRBJ1-6; the table's TRBD1 call for D was not verified on the DNA. TRBV21-1 is a documented pseudogene. The CDR3 length is 15 residues. DNA of the CDR3: TGTGCCAGCAGCTCCTTAGGGGCGGATAATTCACCCCTCCACTTT. Its translation is CASSSLGADNSPLHF.

V usage is TRBV5-1 and J usage is TRBJ2-3; the D gene could be TRBD1 or TRBD2 (5 bases each). V gave up 7 bases and J gave up 1 base, with 16 bases separating them. Germline assignment: CDR1 SGHRS and CDR2 YFSETQ. There are 15 residues in the CDR3. The CDR3 reads CASRLGVAGTDTQYF. CDR3 DNA sequence: TGCGCCAGCCGATTGGGGGTCGCGGGCACAGATACGCAGTATTTT.

The CDR3 loop reads CASSLYRGPNTEAFF. CDR3 sequence (DNA): TGTGCCAGCAGCCTGTACAGGGGGCCGAACACTGAAGCTTTCTTT. J is TRBJ1-1 and V is TRBV11-3, with 9 bases aligning to TRBD1. This CDR3 is 15 amino acids long. CDR1 is SGHNT, CDR2 YENEEA, per germline. The trim removed 5 bases at V and 1 base at J, leaving 5 bases unmatched.

The rearrangement links TRBV27 to TRBJ1-1; D may be TRBD1 (6 bases). This CDR3 has 14 residues. Germline CDR1 and CDR2: MNHEY and SMNVEV (reference sequence). Trimming left V 3 bases short and J 5 bases short, with 13 bases between. In nucleotides, the CDR3 is TGTGCCAGCAGTTTTAGGGGGGGCCGGACTGAAGCTTTCTTT. Encoded protein: CASSFRGGRTEAFF.

The chain has TRBV18 and TRBJ1-3, with unresolved D. CDR1 is KGHSH, CDR2 LQKENI, per germline. Trimming pared 3 bases from V and 0 bases from J, leaving 18 bases between. CDR3 length: 18 residues. The CDR3 region has the DNA TGTGCCAGCTCACCCTCGGGGATGGACGGACTCTCTGGAAACACCATATATTTT. Translated: CASSPSGMDGLSGNTIYF.

This clone was seen only a few times. The chain joins TRBV7-2 to TRBJ2-7; the D gene is possibly TRBD2 (5 bases). The CDR3 is made up of 15 amino acids. The V end was cut by 5 bases, the J end by 7 bases, with 21 bases between. Germline CDR1 SGHTA, CDR2 FQGNSA. CDR3 residues: CASSVKNPRGGEQYF. The CDR3 nucleotides read TGTGCCAGCAGCGTGAAGAACCCCCGGGGTGGAGAGCAGTACTTC. The full variable domain, completed using reference TRBV7-2 and TRBJ2-7, is GAGVSQSPSNKVTEKGKDVELRCDPISGHTALYWYRQSLGQGLEFLIYFQGNSAPDKSGLPSDRFSAERTGGSVSTLTIQRTQQEDSAVYLCASSVKNPRGGEQYFGPGTRLTVT.

The V gene is TRBV9, the J gene TRBJ2-3; 8 nucleotides match TRBD1. The germline V gene encodes CDR1 SGDLS and CDR2 YYNGEE. V was pared by 2 bases and J by 3 bases, with 5 bases of the junction left unmatched. This CDR3 is 15 amino acids long. This chain's CDR3 is CASSVDRGVTDTQYF. The CDR3 DNA is TGTGCCAGCAGCGTCGACAGGGGTGTTACAGATACGCAGTATTTT.

The DNA for the CDR3 is TGTGCCAGCAGCTTAGGCCAGGGGGGCGACTATGGCTACACCTTC. Translating gives CASSLGQGGDYGYTF. This sequence joins TRBV7-8 and TRBJ1-2; TRBD1 aligns across 7 bases. The length of the CDR3 is 15 residues. Germline assignment: CDR1 SGHVS and CDR2 FQNEAQ. V was pared by 1 base and J by 3 bases, with 5 bases of the junction left unmatched.

The CDR3 DNA reads TGTGCCACCAGTGAGGCAGGGGGTCTGAGAGAGACCCAGTACTTC. Protein sequence: CATSEAGGLRETQYF. V gene TRBV24-1 combines with J gene TRBJ2-5; 7 bases fit TRBD1. V lost 4 bases, J lost 4 bases, and 8 bases stayed unmatched. The CDR3 totals 15 residues. Germline assignment: CDR1 KGHDR and CDR2 SFDVKD.

This chain connects TRBV10-3 to TRBJ2-7; TRBD1 aligns across 9 bases. CDR1 is ENHRY, CDR2 SYGVKD, per germline. The ends lost 7 bases at V and 7 bases at J; junction bases unmatched: 11. The length of the CDR3 is 14 residues. The CDR3: CAITEGTGSREQYF. CDR3 in DNA: TGTGCCATCACCGAGGGGACAGGGTCGAGGGAGCAGTACTTC.

The gene calls are TRBV15 and TRBJ1-6; D gene ambiguous. This CDR3 spans 13 amino acids. Deletions cut 1 base from V and 10 bases from J, with 8 bases between. Germline CDR1 LNHNV, CDR2 YYDKDF (reference sequence). The CDR3 coding sequence is TGTGCCACCAGCAGAGCCGGGAGCTCACCCCTCCACTTT. Translation: CATSRAGSSPLHF.

Points on this clone: In the same sample, other DNA sequences code for this CDR3. The chain joins TRBV7-3 to TRBJ1-1, with 7 nucleotides matching TRBD1. Germline loops: CDR1 SGHTA, CDR2 FQGTGA. V lost 5 bases, J lost 0 bases, and 3 bases stayed unmatched. This CDR3 has 14 residues. The CDR3 region has the DNA TGTGCCAGCAGCCCGGGACAGTTGAACACTGAAGCTTTCTTT. Encoded protein: CASSPGQLNTEAFF.

The CDR3 DNA reads TGTGCCGGCGACAGGGCGGATACGCAGTATTTT. It encodes CAGDRADTQYF. The V call is TRBV2, the J call TRBJ2-3; 7 bases are a match to TRBD1. Germline values: CDR1 SNHLY, CDR2 FYNNEI. This CDR3 spans 11 amino acids. V shed 11 bases, J shed 6 bases, and the junction held 5 bases outside the gene matches.

This chain uses TRBV5-6 with TRBJ2-2, with 14 bases lining up with TRBD2. The CDR3 runs to 17 residues. The junction had 6 bases not matched to a gene; V was cut back by 4 bases and J by 4 bases. Germline loops: CDR1 SGHDT, CDR2 YYEEEE. CDR3 region: CASSMGLAGVGTGELFF. Written as DNA, the CDR3 is TGTGCCAGCAGCATGGGACTAGCGGGAGTGGGCACCGGGGAGCTGTTTTTT.

The chain couples TRBV6-4 to TRBJ2-2; possible D gene TRBD2, 6 bases. The CDR3 covers 14 residues. In germline, CDR1 is MRHNA, CDR2 SNTAGT. Deletions cut 4 bases from V and 1 base from J, with 7 bases between. The CDR3, as DNA: TGTGCCAGCAGTGCGGGAGTGAACACCGGGGAGCTGTTTTTT. Encoded protein: CASSAGVNTGELFF.

The chain has TRBV24-1 and TRBJ2-7; tentative D call: TRBD2 (5 bases). The V end lost 3 bases, the J end lost 3 bases, and 8 bases lay between the germline ends. Per the germline V gene, CDR1 is KGHDR and CDR2 is SFDVKD. The CDR3 contains 13 residues. The CDR3 nucleotides are TGTGCCACCAGTGATGTTCGGGGCTACGAGCAGTACTTC. Translation: CATSDVRGYEQYF.

The chain couples TRBV7-2 to TRBJ1-5; TRBD1 is a possible D gene (5 bases). V shed 4 bases and J shed 6 bases, with 7 bases lying between them. This CDR3 is 12 amino acids long. CDR1 and CDR2 (germline): SGHTA, FQGNSA. The CDR3 nucleotides read TGTGCCAGCAGCTCGGGGGGTCAGCCCCAGCATTTT. This translates into CASSSGGQPQHF. The complete variable domain, with remaining parts taken from reference TRBV7-2 and TRBJ1-5, reads GAGVSQSPSNKVTEKGKDVELRCDPISGHTALYWYRQSLGQGLEFLIYFQGNSAPDKSGLPSDRFSAERTGGSVSTLTIQRTQQEDSAVYLCASSSGGQPQHFGDGTRLSIL.

This clone was observed a few times. V usage is TRBV27 and J usage is TRBJ1-5, with a possible D match to TRBD1 (6 bases). Trimming took off 1 base at V and 3 bases at J, with 10 bases between the two ends. Per the germline V gene, CDR1 is MNHEY and CDR2 is SMNVEV (reference sequence). The CDR3 is 15 amino acids. The CDR3 is CASSLYRTDNQPQHF. The CDR3 nucleotides are TGTGCCAGCAGTTTATATCGGACAGACAATCAGCCCCAGCATTTT.

The chain has TRBV10-2 and TRBJ2-1; possible D gene TRBD2, 5 bases. Germline loops: CDR1 WSHSY, CDR2 SAAADI. The CDR3 spans 15 residues. The V end lost 1 base, the J end lost 1 base, and 8 bases lay between the germline ends. In DNA, the CDR3 is TGCGCCAGCAGTGAGTTAAGCGGATCCTACAATGAGCAGTTCTTC. It encodes CASSELSGSYNEQFF.